The entry that follows covers one T cell receptor (beta chain) sequence. The sample comes from a study of cytomegalovirus exposure and HLA in healthy donors. The CDR3 covers 17 residues. Unmatched junction bases numbered 8, after V lost 2 bases and J lost 1 base. Germline CDR1 reads MGHRA; CDR2 reads YSYEKL. Here immunoSEQ multiplex PCR was the method, and the copy in TCRdb shows in-frame clones only, minus some. Of 80,000 to 95,000 clones listed, about 96% are singletons. Sequenced: PBMCs. The chain employs TRBV4-1 and TRBJ2-1; TRBD2 matches at 7 bases. This receptor was taken from a woman between 18 and 29 years old in good health and CMV-seronegative. DNA of the CDR3: TGCGCCAGCAGCCAACTCGGGCCTAGCGGTTCCTACAATGAGCAGTTCTTC. Amino acid sequence: CASSQLGPSGSYNEQFF.